Listed below are T cell receptor beta chains from one sample, sequenced in a study of T cells after yellow fever vaccination. TCRdb reanalysed the 5' RACE reads using MiXCR and keeps one entry per CDR3 protein. Found here are some 340,000 distinct CDR3 sequences, about 10% of them singletons; the top ten hold approximately 3%. Sequenced here: CD4+ T cells sorted from PBMCs, sampled 45 days after the yellow fever booster vaccination. These TCRs come from a man between 18 and 35 years old who received the YFV17D yellow fever vaccine. Each CDR3 is given with its conserved first and last residue. The order of the fields is V gene, D gene, clone size, J gene, CDR3 DNA, CDR3 protein. A D gene is named only where the DNA matches it firmly. The size field is filled for only some rows; it gives once, few, many or a size class.

>TRBV12-3/TRBV12-4|NA|NA|TRBJ1-2
TGTGCCAGCAGTTTAGTAGCCGGGGATGGCTACACCTTC
CASSLVAGDGYTF
>TRBV7-2|TRBD1|few|TRBJ1-1
TGTGCCAGCAACCCGACAGGGGTTTTTGGTCTAACCTTT
CASNPTGVFGLTF
>TRBV5-1|NA|NA|TRBJ1-1
TGCGCCAGCAGCCTAGACTTACGGGACACTGAAGCTTTCTTT
CASSLDLRDTEAFF
>TRBV6-5|NA|NA|TRBJ1-2
TGTGCCAGCACCCCGCTTAACAGGCCCTATGGCTACACCTTC
CASTPLNRPYGYTF
>TRBV28|NA|NA|TRBJ2-5
TGTGCCAGCAGTACCCGCCCCCAAGAGACCCAGTACTTC
CASSTRPQETQYF
>TRBV7-8|TRBD2|NA|TRBJ2-5
TGTGCCAGCAGCAAAAGTAGGACTAGCCCGGAGACCCAGTACTTC
CASSKSRTSPETQYF
>TRBV11-2|TRBD2|few|TRBJ2-5
TGTGCCAGCAGCTTAGAGCCTGGTCGGGGGGGGGGTATCGCCCAGTACTTC
CASSLEPGRGGGIAQYF
>TRBV25-1|TRBD2|NA|TRBJ2-1
TGTGCCAGCAGTGGAGCTAGCGGGGGGTTCTCCTACAATGAGCAGTTCTTC
CASSGASGGFSYNEQFF
>TRBV6-5|NA|many|TRBJ2-5
TGTGCCAGCAGTTACTCGGTCGTTCATCGAGAGACCCAGTACTTC
CASSYSVVHRETQYF
>TRBV11-2|NA|few|TRBJ2-7
TGTGCCAGCAGCTTATTTACCGCCTACGAGCAGTACTTC
CASSLFTAYEQYF
>TRBV28|TRBD2|NA|TRBJ2-5
TGTGCCAGCAGATCGGGGGGGGCCGGAGAGACCCAGTACTTC
CASRSGGAGETQYF
>TRBV20-1|NA|many|TRBJ1-2
TGCAGTGCTAGCCGGGCCCTAAACCACTATGGCTACACCTTC
CSASRALNHYGYTF
>TRBV5-1|NA|NA|TRBJ2-5
TGCGCCAGCAGCTCTAGTCCACAAGAGACCCAGTACTTC
CASSSSPQETQYF
>TRBV5-1|NA|NA|TRBJ1-2
TGCGCCAGCAACCCGACCTTAACGACAGGCCCTTTGTACTTC
CASNPTLTTGPLYF
>TRBV11-2|NA|few|TRBJ2-5
TGTGCCAGCAGCACCGGGGTCCAAGAGACCCAGTACTTC
CASSTGVQETQYF
>TRBV4-3|NA|NA|TRBJ2-1
TGCGCCAGCAGCCCTGAGTTCGGGGTCTACAATGAGCAGTTCTTC
CASSPEFGVYNEQFF
>TRBV3-1|TRBD2|few|TRBJ2-5
TGTGCCAGCAGCCCCTGGCTAGCGGGGAAGGAGACCCAGTACTTC
CASSPWLAGKETQYF
>TRBV5-6|NA|NA|TRBJ2-5
TGTGCCAGCAGCCTACGAAGCAGGACGGAGACCCAGTACTTC
CASSLRSRTETQYF
>TRBV14|NA|few|TRBJ1-4
TGTGCCAGCAGGGAGGGAGTGAGTGAAAAACTGTTTTTT
CASREGVSEKLFF
>TRBV6-2/TRBV6-3|TRBD1|few|TRBJ2-1
TGTGCCAGCACTCAGACAGGGGATGAGAATGAGCAGTTCTTC
CASTQTGDENEQFF
>TRBV7-2|TRBD2|NA|TRBJ2-7
TGTGCCAGCAGCCCGCGGGGGGGATTCTACGAGCAGTACTTC
CASSPRGGFYEQYF
>TRBV6-5|NA|NA|TRBJ2-5
TGTGCCAGCAGTTACGGTATCAGGCGGCAAGAGACCCAGTACTTC
CASSYGIRRQETQYF
>TRBV25-1|TRBD1|few|TRBJ2-1
TGTGCCAGCAGTGAATTCTTAGGGGACAGAGGCTCATCCTCCTTGTACAATGAGCAGTTCTTC
CASSEFLGDRGSSSLYNEQFF
>TRBV5-5|NA|NA|TRBJ1-1
TGTGCCAGCACGATATTTGGCGGGGCCCTCGTGAACACTGAAGCTTTCTTT
CASTIFGGALVNTEAFF
>TRBV5-5|NA|few|TRBJ1-3
TGTGCCAGCAGCTTGGTCCGGGAACAAGGAAACACCATATATTTT
CASSLVREQGNTIYF
>TRBV7-3|NA|few|TRBJ2-1
TGTGCCAGCAGCTTACGGGCTACCAGGGGTTCCAATGAGCAGTTCTTC
CASSLRATRGSNEQFF
>TRBV7-3|TRBD1|NA|TRBJ2-2
TGTGCCAGCAGCCCCCTGGGACAGAGCAACACCGGGGAGCTGTTTTTT
CASSPLGQSNTGELFF